One sample yielded the 31 T cell receptor beta chains listed below, sequenced in a study of sequential checkpoint blockade in melanoma. Some clones are missing from TCRdb's copy, which holds only in-frame ones; the method was immunoSEQ multiplex PCR. The repertoire holds roughly 13,000 clones, around two thirds seen once, with 22% in the top ten. The treatment was: randomized to nivolumab then ipilimumab (arm A) or the reverse (arm B). Sequenced material: CD8+ T cells sorted from blood (inferred from file names), taken from a patient given nivolumab and ipilimumab in sequence. The receptor set was obtained from a human donor with melanoma.

By share, this clone ranks as medium-sized. J is TRBJ2-1 and V is TRBV6-5; TRBD2 aligns across 9 bases. V lost 3 bases, J lost 7 bases, and 7 bases stayed unmatched. The CDR3 runs 15 residues. CDR1 is MNHEY and CDR2 is SVGAGI in the germline V gene. CDR3 region: CASSYTASGANEQFF. CDR3 DNA: TGTGCCAGCAGTTATACGGCTAGCGGGGCGAATGAGCAGTTCTTC.

The chain employs TRBV7-8 and TRBJ2-7; 12 nucleotides line up with TRBD2. Germline values: CDR1 SGHVS, CDR2 FQNEAQ. CDR3 length: 16 residues. The V segment lost 3 bases and the J segment 6 bases; nucleotides outside the gene matches: 9. The CDR3 here is CASSFSLAGGPIEQYF. In DNA form, the CDR3 reads TGTGCCAGCAGCTTTTCCCTAGCGGGAGGGCCTATCGAGCAGTACTTC.

This chain uses TRBV6-1 with TRBJ1-2; D call uncertain. The CDR3 sequence is 13 residues long. The V gene's germline CDR1 is MNHNS and CDR2 SASEGT. Trimming removed 1 base from V and 4 bases from J, with 7 bases in between. In DNA, the CDR3 is TGTGCCAGCAGTGAAGGGTACGGCTATGGCTACACCTTC. It encodes CASSEGYGYGYTF.

This chain uses TRBV29-1 with TRBJ2-7; 8 positions agree with TRBD2. The V gene's germline CDR1 is SQVTM and CDR2 ANQGSEA. V shed 0 bases, J shed 3 bases, and the junction held 4 bases outside the gene matches. This CDR3 is 14 amino acids long. CDR3 DNA sequence: TGCAGCGTTGAAGAGGAGCGGGAGAGCTACGAGCAGTACTTC. This translates into CSVEEERESYEQYF.

The chain combines TRBV2 with TRBJ2-7; TRBD1 matches at 7 bases. This CDR3 spans 13 amino acids. Losses at the gene ends were 8 bases for V and 0 bases for J; bases not matched to a gene: 4. Germline lookup yields CDR1 SNHLY and CDR2 FYNNEI. For the CDR3, the DNA is TGTGCCAGCGGGGGACAGTTCTCCTACGAGCAGTACTTC. It encodes CASGGQFSYEQYF.

The sample holds a few counts of this clone. The rearrangement links TRBV6-5 to TRBJ1-6, with D maybe TRBD1 (5 bases). CDR1 is MNHEY, CDR2 SVGAGI, per germline. This CDR3 has 14 residues. V was pared by 7 bases and J by 4 bases, with 11 bases between. CDR3 nucleotide sequence: TGTGCCAGCAACGGGAGACAGTATAATTCACCCCTCCACTTT. It codes for CASNGRQYNSPLHF.

This clone has only one observation. The chain carries TRBV6-6 and TRBJ2-7; possible D gene TRBD2, 6 bases. This CDR3 spans 12 amino acids. Germline-derived CDR1 and CDR2 are MNHNY and SVGAGI (reference sequence). V was pared by 2 bases and J by 5 bases, with 7 bases between. In DNA, the CDR3 is TGTGCCAGCAGTTACGGGGAGGACGAGCAGTACTTC. The encoded protein is CASSYGEDEQYF.

V is TRBV5-4 and J is TRBJ2-3; 9 bases line up with TRBD2. There are 15 residues in the CDR3. The V and J ends lost 3 bases and 6 bases, in that order; junction bases with no gene match: 8. Germline CDR1 and CDR2: SGHNT and YYREEE (reference sequence). The CDR3 DNA reads as TGTGCCAGCAGCTCGTGGGGCGGGAGGGCGGATACGCAGTATTTT. Protein product: CASSSWGGRADTQYF.

J is TRBJ1-1 and V is TRBV6-5, with no clear D. Germline lookup yields CDR1 MNHEY and CDR2 SVGAGI. The CDR3 is made up of 12 amino acids. The V gene lost 8 bases and the J gene lost 4 bases, with 11 bases spanning the gap. CDR3 DNA: TGTGCCAGCGGGGAGCTGGGCACTGAAGCTTTCTTT. Residues: CASGELGTEAFF.

The rearrangement links TRBV6-6 to TRBJ2-1; 14 nucleotides agree with TRBD2. The ends lost 6 bases at V and 6 bases at J; junction bases unmatched: 7. The CDR3 consists of 16 residues. Germline loops: CDR1 MNHNY, CDR2 SVGAGI (reference sequence). The CDR3 loop reads CASRTETSGRGNEQFF. The CDR3 DNA sequence: TGTGCCAGCAGAACCGAGACTAGCGGGAGGGGCAATGAGCAGTTCTTC.

J is TRBJ1-1 and V is TRBV7-8, with a possible D match to TRBD1 (5 bases). This CDR3 has 15 amino acids. The V end was cut by 6 bases, the J end by 4 bases, with 18 bases between. CDR1 SGHVS and CDR2 FQNEAQ come from the germline V gene. The CDR3 sequence: CASRHAQGEVTEAFF. CDR3 nucleotides: TGTGCCAGCAGACACGCACAAGGGGAGGTCACTGAAGCTTTCTTT.

The rearrangement joins TRBV19 to TRBJ1-1; 8 nucleotides agree with TRBD1. Per germline, CDR1 LNHDA and CDR2 SQIVND (reference sequence). The J segment lost 6 bases and the V segment lost 3 bases, leaving 12 bases of the junction unmatched. The CDR3 runs to 16 residues. CDR3 in DNA: TGTGCCAGTAGTATTTTGGCAGGGGGCGCTTCCTCTGAAGCTTTCTTT. This codes for CASSILAGGASSEAFF.

The rearrangement joins TRBV28 to TRBJ1-5, with 7 bases aligning to TRBD1. This CDR3 comprises 13 residues. V lost 10 bases, J lost 9 bases, and 12 bases stayed unmatched. Germline V gene lookup returns CDR1 MDHEN and CDR2 SYDVKM. The CDR3 sequence: CAIRTGTRMPQHF. The CDR3 DNA reads TGTGCCATACGGACAGGCACAAGGATGCCCCAGCATTTT. The full variable domain, rest sourced from reference TRBV28 and TRBJ1-5, is DVKVTQSSRYLVKRTGEKVFLECVQDMDHENMFWYRQDPGLGLRLIYFSYDVKMKEKGDIPEGYSVSREKKERFSLILESASTNQTSMYLCAIRTGTRMPQHFGDGTRLSIL.

This chain uses TRBV10-2 with TRBJ2-1; no clear D. V was clipped by 4 bases and J by 4 bases, with 5 bases between them. Germline V lookup: CDR1 WSHSY, CDR2 SAAADI. The CDR3 sequence is 12 residues long. CDR3 loop: CASSAVYNEQFF. The CDR3, as DNA: TGCGCCAGCAGTGCTGTGTACAATGAGCAGTTCTTC.

This rearrangement joins TRBV15 to TRBJ2-7; possible D gene TRBD2, 7 bases. V dropped 1 base and J dropped 3 bases, with 13 bases sitting between them. Germline values: CDR1 LNHNV, CDR2 YYDKDF (reference sequence). The CDR3 length is 15 residues. CDR3 in amino acids: CATSRAGEGDYEQYF. CDR3 DNA sequence: TGTGCCACCAGCAGAGCCGGGGAGGGGGACTACGAGCAGTACTTC.

V is TRBV13 and J is TRBJ2-3, with 11 bases that match TRBD2. The CDR3 is 17 residues long. V lost 5 bases, J lost 5 bases, and 12 bases stayed unmatched. Per germline, CDR1 PRHDT and CDR2 FYEKMQ (reference sequence). The CDR3 reads CASSRLAGPRAGDTQYF. The CDR3 nucleotides are TGTGCCAGCAGCAGACTAGCGGGGCCAAGGGCAGGAGATACGCAGTATTTT.

Notes on this clone: At one of its ends the junction is not consistent with the germline gene, which may arise from a read error. The V call is TRBV4-3, the J call TRBJ1-2, with D unresolved. This CDR3 region has 12 residues. In germline, CDR1 is LGHNA, CDR2 YSLEER. This CDR3 reads CASSQDWSSPNF. The CDR3 DNA is TGCGCCAGCAGCCAAGATTGGAGTTCCCCTAACTTC.

CDR3 in amino acids: CASSVDRDNSPLHF. The CDR3 DNA reads TGTGCCAGCAGCGTAGACAGAGATAATTCACCCCTCCACTTT. This chain joins TRBV9 and TRBJ1-6; D unclear. V lost 0 bases to trimming and J lost 5 bases, with 6 bases between them. Germline assignment: CDR1 SGDLS and CDR2 YYNGEE. The CDR3 spans 14 residues.

This clone was seen only a few times. This chain links TRBV7-2 with TRBJ2-7; D might be TRBD1 (6 bases). The CDR3 has 14 amino acids. V was shortened by 1 base and J by 3 bases, with 10 bases between the two germline ends. Germline CDR1 reads SGHTA; CDR2 reads FQGNSA. This CDR3 is CASSLGSGDYEQYF. The CDR3 bases are TGTGCCAGCAGCTTAGGGTCAGGGGACTACGAGCAGTACTTC.

There are a few counts of this clone. The J gene is TRBJ1-1, the V gene TRBV4-1; 8 nucleotides line up with TRBD1. J lost 4 bases, V lost 6 bases, and 13 bases had no gene match. Per germline, CDR1 MGHRA and CDR2 YSYEKL. CDR3 length equals 16 residues. CDR3: CASRLIDRGGITEAFF. DNA of the CDR3: TGCGCCAGCAGGCTCATAGACAGGGGCGGGATCACTGAAGCTTTCTTT.

This clone was detected a few times. The chain couples TRBV15 to TRBJ1-3; D gene uncertain. V dropped 4 bases and J dropped 0 bases, with 7 bases sitting between them. This CDR3 has 14 amino acids. The germline CDR1 and CDR2 sequences are LNHNV and YYDKDF (reference sequence). This CDR3 is CATSIEGSGNTIYF. CDR3 sequence (DNA): TGTGCCACCAGCATCGAGGGCTCTGGAAACACCATATATTTT.

V is TRBV5-6 and J is TRBJ2-3; no clear D. Between the trimmed V and J ends, which lost 3 bases and 5 bases, there was a span of 7 bases. The germline gives CDR1 SGHDT, CDR2 YYEEEE. This CDR3 spans 12 amino acids. The CDR3 DNA follows: TGTGCCAGCAGCTCCGGCGGAGATACGCAGTATTTT. This codes for CASSSGGDTQYF.

This clone came up a few times. This chain joins TRBV5-4 and TRBJ2-7; D uncertain. CDR3 length: 15 amino acids. V was trimmed by 0 bases and J by 3 bases, leaving 13 bases between them. CDR1 and CDR2 (germline): SGHNT, YYREEE (reference sequence). Written as DNA, the CDR3 is TGTGCCAGCAGCTTGGACCCCGACATAAACTACGAGCAGTACTTC. As protein: CASSLDPDINYEQYF.

This clone was counted a few times. The chain couples TRBV2 to TRBJ2-1, with unresolved D. V was cut by 4 bases and J by 7 bases, with 5 bases left in between. Germline CDR1 and CDR2: SNHLY and FYNNEI. The CDR3 extends over 11 amino acids. The CDR3 loop reads CASSVKNEQFF. The CDR3 region has the DNA TGTGCCAGCAGTGTTAAAAATGAGCAGTTCTTC.

This clone was recorded a few times. The CDR3 loop is CAWTMAGGSDEQYF. CDR3 DNA sequence: TGTGCCTGGACTATGGCAGGGGGCAGCGACGAGCAGTACTTC. This rearrangement joins TRBV30 to TRBJ2-7; 8 positions agree with TRBD1. Trimming removed 4 bases from V and 5 bases from J; junction bases left unmatched: 10. CDR3 length: 14 amino acids. Germline loops: CDR1 GTSNPN, CDR2 SVGIG (reference sequence).

The rearrangement links TRBV12-5 to TRBJ2-5, with a possible D match to TRBD1 (6 bases). CDR3 length: 16 amino acids. The V and J ends lost 2 bases and 2 bases respectively, with 15 bases between them. Germline values: CDR1 LGHNT, CDR2 FRNRAP. CDR3 protein: CASGLFPSGQQETQYF. In DNA form, the CDR3 reads TGTGCTAGTGGTTTGTTCCCCTCAGGACAGCAAGAGACCCAGTACTTC. Complete variable domain (other parts from reference TRBV12-5 and TRBJ2-5): DARVTQTPRHKVTEMGQEVTMRCQPILGHNTVFWYRQTMMQGLELLAYFRNRAPLDDSGMPKDRFSAEMPDATLATLKIQPSEPRDSAVYFCASGLFPSGQQETQYFGPGTRLLVL.

V and J are TRBV19 and TRBJ2-3; TRBD2 matches 10 bases. V lost 5 bases and J lost 4; bases outside the gene matches: 3. The CDR3 loop spans 14 amino acids. In germline, CDR1 is LNHDA, CDR2 SQIVND (reference sequence). CDR3 in amino acids: CASSLTSGADTQYF. In DNA, the CDR3 is TGTGCCAGTAGTCTAACTAGCGGGGCAGATACGCAGTATTTT.

The V and J genes are TRBV30 and TRBJ1-1; 7 positions match TRBD1. Germline assignment: CDR1 GTSNPN and CDR2 SVGIG (reference sequence). The CDR3 contains 14 residues. Unmatched junction bases numbered 5, after V lost 0 bases and J lost 4 bases. CDR3 loop: CAWSVLSGGTEAFF. The CDR3 DNA sequence: TGTGCCTGGAGTGTACTGTCAGGGGGCACTGAAGCTTTCTTT.

A remark on this clone: An end of the junction differs from the germline gene, which may be a read error. This chain joins TRBV7-7 and TRBJ2-5; D might be TRBD2 (6 bases). The end of the DNA fits TRBJ2-7 better, so the J call may be wrong. This CDR3 has 14 amino acids. Per germline, CDR1 SSHAT and CDR2 FNYEAQ (reference sequence). The CDR3 DNA reads as TGTGCTAGCAGCTTAGGGACTGGTTCCTACGAGCAGTACTTC. As protein: CASSLGTGSYEQYF.

V gene TRBV11-1 combines with J gene TRBJ2-7; TRBD1 might be the D (6 bases). Trimming shortened V by 2 bases and J by 7 bases, and 15 bases separated the two germline ends. In germline, CDR1 is SGHAT, CDR2 FQDESV (reference sequence). The CDR3 runs to 14 residues. In DNA, the CDR3 is TGTGCCAGCAGCTTATCGAGGGGGTCGCGAGAGCAGTACTTC. This gives the protein CASSLSRGSREQYF.

The chain recombines TRBV27 with TRBJ2-1; perhaps TRBD2 as D (5 bases). Per the germline V gene, CDR1 is MNHEY and CDR2 is SMNVEV (reference sequence). V shed 2 bases and J shed 0 bases, with 11 bases lying between them. The CDR3 covers 16 residues. CDR3 sequence: CASSLLAGSSYNEQFF. CDR3 coding DNA: TGTGCCAGCAGTTTACTAGCAGGAAGCTCCTACAATGAGCAGTTCTTC.